This T cell receptor beta chain stems from a study of blood T cell repertoires in COVID-19. At the level of the study: Samples came from the United States, Italy and Spain, spanning acute and convalescent COVID-19.

Profiled with immunoSEQ multiplex PCR; TCRdb holds only in-frame clones, not every one. Counted here are 80,000 to 90,000 clones, around 86% occurring once; the ten biggest clones make up over 5%. Trimming took 0 bases from V and 3 from J; bases not matched to a gene: 7. This CDR3 region has 16 residues. Germline V CDR1 and CDR2: WNHNN, SYGVQD (reference sequence). This chain connects TRBV10-1 to TRBJ2-7, with 8 bases aligning to TRBD1. The clonotype comes from a man aged 35 to 55 with acute or convalescent COVID-19. The sequencing sample was made of peripheral blood. The CDR3 is CASSESVGTGLYEQYF. The CDR3 region has the DNA TGCGCCAGCAGTGAGTCAGTTGGGACAGGACTCTACGAGCAGTACTTC.